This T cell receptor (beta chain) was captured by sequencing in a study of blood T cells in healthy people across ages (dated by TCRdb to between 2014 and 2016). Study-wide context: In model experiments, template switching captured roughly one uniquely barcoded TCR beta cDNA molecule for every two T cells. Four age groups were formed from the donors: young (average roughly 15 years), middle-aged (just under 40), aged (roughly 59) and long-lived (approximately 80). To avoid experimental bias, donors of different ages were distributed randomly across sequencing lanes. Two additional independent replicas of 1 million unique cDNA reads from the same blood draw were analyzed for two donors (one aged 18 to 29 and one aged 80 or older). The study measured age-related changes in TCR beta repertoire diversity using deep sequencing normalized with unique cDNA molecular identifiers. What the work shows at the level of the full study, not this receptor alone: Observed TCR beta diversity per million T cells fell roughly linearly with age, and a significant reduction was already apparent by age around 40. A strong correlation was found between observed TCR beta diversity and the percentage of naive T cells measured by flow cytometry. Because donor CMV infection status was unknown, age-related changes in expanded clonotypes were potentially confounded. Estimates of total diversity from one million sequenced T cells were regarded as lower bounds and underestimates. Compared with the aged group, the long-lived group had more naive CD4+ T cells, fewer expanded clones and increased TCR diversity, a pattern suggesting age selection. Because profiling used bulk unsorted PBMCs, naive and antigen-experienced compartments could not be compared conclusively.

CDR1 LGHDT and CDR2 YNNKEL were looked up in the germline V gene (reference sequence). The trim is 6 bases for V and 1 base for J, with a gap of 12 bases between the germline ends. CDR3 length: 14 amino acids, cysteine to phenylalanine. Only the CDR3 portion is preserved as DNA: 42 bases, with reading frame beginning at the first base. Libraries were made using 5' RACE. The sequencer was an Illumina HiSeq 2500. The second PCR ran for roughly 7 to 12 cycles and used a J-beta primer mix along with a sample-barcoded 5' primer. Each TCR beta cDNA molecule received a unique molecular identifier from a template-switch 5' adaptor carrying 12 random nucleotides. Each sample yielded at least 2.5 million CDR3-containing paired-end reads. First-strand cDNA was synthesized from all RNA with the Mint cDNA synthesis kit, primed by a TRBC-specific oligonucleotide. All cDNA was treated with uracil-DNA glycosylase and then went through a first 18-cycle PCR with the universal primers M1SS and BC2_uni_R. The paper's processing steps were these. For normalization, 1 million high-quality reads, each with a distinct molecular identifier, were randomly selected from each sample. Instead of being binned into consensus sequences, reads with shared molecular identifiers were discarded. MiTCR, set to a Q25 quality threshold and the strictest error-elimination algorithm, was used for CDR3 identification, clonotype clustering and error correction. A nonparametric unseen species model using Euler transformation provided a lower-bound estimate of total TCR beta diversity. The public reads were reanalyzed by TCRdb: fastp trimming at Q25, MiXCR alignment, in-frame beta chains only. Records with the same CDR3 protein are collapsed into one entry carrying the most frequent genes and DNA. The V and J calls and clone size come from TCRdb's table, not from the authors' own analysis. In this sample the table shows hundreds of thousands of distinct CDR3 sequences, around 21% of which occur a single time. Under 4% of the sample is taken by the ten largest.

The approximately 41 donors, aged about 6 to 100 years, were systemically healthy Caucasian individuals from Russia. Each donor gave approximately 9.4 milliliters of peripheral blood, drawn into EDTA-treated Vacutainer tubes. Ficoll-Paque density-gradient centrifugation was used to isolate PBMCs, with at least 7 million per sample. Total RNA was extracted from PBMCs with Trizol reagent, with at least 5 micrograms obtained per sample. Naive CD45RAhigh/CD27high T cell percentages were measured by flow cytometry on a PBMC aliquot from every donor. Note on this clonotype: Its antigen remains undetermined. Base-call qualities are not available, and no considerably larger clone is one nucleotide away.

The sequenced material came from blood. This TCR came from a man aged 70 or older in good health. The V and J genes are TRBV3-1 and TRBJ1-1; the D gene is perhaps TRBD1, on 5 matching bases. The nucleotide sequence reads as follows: TGTGCCAGCAGACCTAGGGGTGGGAACACTGAAGCTTTCTTT. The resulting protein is CASRPRGGNTEAFF.